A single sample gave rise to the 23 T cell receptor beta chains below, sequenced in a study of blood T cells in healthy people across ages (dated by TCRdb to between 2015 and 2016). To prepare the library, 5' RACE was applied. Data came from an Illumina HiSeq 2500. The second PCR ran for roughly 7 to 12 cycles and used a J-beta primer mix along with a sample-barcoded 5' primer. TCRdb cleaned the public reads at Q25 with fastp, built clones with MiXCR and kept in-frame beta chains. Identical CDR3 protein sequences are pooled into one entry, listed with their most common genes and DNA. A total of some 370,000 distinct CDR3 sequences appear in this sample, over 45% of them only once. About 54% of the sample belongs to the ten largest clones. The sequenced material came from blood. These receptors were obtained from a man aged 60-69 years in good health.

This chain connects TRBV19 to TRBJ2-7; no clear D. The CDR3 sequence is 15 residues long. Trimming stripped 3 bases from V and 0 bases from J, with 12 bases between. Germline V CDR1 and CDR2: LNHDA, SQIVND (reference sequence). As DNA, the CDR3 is TGTGCCAGTAGTATTTCGGTGTCAGTCTCCTACGAGCAGTACTTC. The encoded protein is CASSISVSVSYEQYF.

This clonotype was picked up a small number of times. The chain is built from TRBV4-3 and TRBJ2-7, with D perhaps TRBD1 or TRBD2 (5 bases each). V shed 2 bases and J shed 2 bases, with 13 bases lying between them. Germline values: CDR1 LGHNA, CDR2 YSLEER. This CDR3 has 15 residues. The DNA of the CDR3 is TGCGCCAGCAGCCAAACCCGGGACCCACCCTACGAGCAGTACTTC. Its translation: CASSQTRDPPYEQYF.

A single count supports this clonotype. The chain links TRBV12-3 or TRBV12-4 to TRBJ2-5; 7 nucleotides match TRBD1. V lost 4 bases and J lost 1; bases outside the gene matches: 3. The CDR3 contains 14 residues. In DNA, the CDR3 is TGTGCCAGCAGTTCCGACAGGGCCCAAGAGACCCAGTACTTC. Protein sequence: CASSSDRAQETQYF.

This CDR3 is CASSGDPAYNSPLHF. The CDR3 nucleotides are TGTGCCAGCTCGGGGGATCCTGCTTATAATTCACCCCTCCACTTT. V usage is TRBV18 and J usage is TRBJ1-6; weak D call: TRBD1 (5 bases). Trimming removed 6 bases from V and 4 bases from J, with 13 bases in between. CDR3 size: 15 residues. Germline V gene data show CDR1 as KGHSH and CDR2 as LQKENI.

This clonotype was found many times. The CDR3 DNA follows: TGTGCCAGCAGTTGGACTAGCAGAACAGTCAACAACGAGCAGTACTTC. This sequence encodes CASSWTSRTVNNEQYF. J is TRBJ2-7 and V is TRBV27; 8 bases are a match to TRBD2. The CDR3 length is 16 residues. Germline V lookup: CDR1 MNHEY, CDR2 SMNVEV (reference sequence). Germline trimming cut 4 bases from V and 5 bases from J; bases unmatched to any gene: 13.

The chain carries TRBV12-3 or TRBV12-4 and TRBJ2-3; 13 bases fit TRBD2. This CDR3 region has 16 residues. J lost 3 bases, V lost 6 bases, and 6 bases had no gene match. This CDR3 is CASRKLAGGRTDTQYF. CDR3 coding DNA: TGTGCCAGCAGAAAACTAGCGGGGGGGAGAACAGATACGCAGTATTTT.

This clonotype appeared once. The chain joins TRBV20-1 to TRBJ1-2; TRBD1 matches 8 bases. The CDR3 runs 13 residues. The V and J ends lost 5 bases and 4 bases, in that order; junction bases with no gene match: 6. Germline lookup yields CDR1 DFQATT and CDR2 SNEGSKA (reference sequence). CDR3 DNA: TGCAGTGCTCCAAGTGACAGGGGCTATGGCTACACCTTC. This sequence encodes CSAPSDRGYGYTF.

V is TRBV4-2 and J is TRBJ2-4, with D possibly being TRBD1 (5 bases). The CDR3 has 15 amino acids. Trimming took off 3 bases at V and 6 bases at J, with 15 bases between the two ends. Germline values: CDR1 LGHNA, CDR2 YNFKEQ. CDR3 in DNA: TGTGCCAGCAGCCACCCCGAATCTAGGGGAAACATTCAGTACTTC. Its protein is CASSHPESRGNIQYF.

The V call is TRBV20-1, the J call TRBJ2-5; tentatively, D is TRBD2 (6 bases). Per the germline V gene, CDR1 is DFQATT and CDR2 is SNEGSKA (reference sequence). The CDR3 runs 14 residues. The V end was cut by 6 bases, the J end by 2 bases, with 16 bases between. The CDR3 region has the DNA TGCAGTGCACCGTCCGGGAGCATACAAGAGACCCAGTACTTC. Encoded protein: CSAPSGSIQETQYF.

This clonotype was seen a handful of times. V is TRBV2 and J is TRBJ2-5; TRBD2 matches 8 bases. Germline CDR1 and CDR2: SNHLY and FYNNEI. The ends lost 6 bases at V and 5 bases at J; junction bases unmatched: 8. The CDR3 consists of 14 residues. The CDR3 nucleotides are TGTGCCAGCAGGGAGAGGACTAGCATGGAGACCCAGTACTTC. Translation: CASRERTSMETQYF.

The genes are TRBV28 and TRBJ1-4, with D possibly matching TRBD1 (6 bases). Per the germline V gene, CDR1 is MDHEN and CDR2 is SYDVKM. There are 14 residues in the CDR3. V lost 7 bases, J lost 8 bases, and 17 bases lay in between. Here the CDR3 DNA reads TGTGCCAGCACCCCGACAGGAGGGTTCGAAAAACTGTTTTTT. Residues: CASTPTGGFEKLFF.

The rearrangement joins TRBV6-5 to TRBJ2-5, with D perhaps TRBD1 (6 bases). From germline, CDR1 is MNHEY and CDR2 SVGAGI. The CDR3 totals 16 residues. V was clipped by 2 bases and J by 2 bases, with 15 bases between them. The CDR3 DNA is TGTGCCAGCAGTTACGACCTCAGGGGCGGGCAAGAGACCCAGTACTTC. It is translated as CASSYDLRGGQETQYF.

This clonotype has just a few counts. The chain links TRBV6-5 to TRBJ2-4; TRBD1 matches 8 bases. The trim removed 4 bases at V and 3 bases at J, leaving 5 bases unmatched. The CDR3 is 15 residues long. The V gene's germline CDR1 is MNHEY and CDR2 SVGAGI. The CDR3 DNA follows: TGTGCCAGCAGTTCAGCCGGGACAGGCAAAAACATTCAGTACTTC. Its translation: CASSSAGTGKNIQYF.

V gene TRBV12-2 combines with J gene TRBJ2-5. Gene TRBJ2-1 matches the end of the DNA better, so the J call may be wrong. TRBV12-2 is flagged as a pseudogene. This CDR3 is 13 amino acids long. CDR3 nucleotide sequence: TGTGCAGGTCGCTTAGCGGCCCAAGAGACCCAGTTCTTC. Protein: CAGRLAAQETQFF.

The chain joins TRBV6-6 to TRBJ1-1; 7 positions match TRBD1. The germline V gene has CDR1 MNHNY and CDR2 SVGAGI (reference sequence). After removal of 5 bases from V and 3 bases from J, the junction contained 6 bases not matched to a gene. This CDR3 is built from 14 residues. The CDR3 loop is CASSKQGRDTEAFF. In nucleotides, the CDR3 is TGTGCCAGCAGTAAACAGGGGAGGGACACTGAAGCTTTCTTT.

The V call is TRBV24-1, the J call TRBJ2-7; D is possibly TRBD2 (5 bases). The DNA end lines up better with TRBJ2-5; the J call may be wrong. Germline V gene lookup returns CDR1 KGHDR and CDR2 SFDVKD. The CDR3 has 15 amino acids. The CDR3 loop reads CATSDPLTRKETQYF. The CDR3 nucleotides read TGTGCCACCAGTGATCCCCTTACTAGAAAAGAGACCCAGTACTTC.

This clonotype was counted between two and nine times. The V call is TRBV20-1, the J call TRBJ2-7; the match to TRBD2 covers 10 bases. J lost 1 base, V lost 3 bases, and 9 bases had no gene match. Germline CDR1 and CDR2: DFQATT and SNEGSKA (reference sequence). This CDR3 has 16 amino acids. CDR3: CSARVQRGGRSYEQYF. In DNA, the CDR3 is TGCAGTGCTAGGGTCCAGCGGGGGGGCCGATCCTACGAGCAGTACTTC.

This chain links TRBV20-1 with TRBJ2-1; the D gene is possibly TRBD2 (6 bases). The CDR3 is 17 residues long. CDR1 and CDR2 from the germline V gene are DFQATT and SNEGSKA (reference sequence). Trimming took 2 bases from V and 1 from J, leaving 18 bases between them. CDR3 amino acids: CSARNLGGWSSYNEQFF. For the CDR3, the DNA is TGCAGTGCTAGAAATCTAGGAGGGTGGAGTTCCTACAATGAGCAGTTCTTC.

Here the CDR3 DNA reads TGTGCCAGCAGACTTCAGGGGGCGGGAGGGTATGGCTACACCTTC. Translating it yields CASRLQGAGGYGYTF. V is TRBV2 and J is TRBJ1-2; 8 bases match TRBD1. Germline values: CDR1 SNHLY, CDR2 FYNNEI. With V trimmed by 6 bases and J by 5 bases, 11 bases remained unmatched. The CDR3 covers 15 residues.

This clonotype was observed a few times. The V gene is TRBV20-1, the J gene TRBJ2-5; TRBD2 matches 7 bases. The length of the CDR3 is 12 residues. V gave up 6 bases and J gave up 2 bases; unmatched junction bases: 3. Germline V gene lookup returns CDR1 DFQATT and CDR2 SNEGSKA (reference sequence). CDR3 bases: TGCAGTGCCGGGACTATACAAGAGACCCAGTACTTC. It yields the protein CSAGTIQETQYF.

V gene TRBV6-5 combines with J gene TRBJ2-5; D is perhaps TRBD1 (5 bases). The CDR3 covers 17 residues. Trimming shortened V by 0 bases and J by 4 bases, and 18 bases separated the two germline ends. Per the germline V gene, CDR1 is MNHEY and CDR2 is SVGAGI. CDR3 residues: CASSYSAYARVVETQYF. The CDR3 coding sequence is TGTGCCAGCAGTTACTCAGCCTACGCCAGGGTAGTAGAGACCCAGTACTTC.

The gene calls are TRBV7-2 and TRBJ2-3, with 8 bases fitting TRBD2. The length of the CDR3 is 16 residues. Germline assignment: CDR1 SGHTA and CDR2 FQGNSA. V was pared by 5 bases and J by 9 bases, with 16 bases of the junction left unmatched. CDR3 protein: CASSPSGLGRGGTQYF. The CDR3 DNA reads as TGTGCCAGCAGCCCCTCGGGACTAGGTCGGGGGGGGACGCAGTATTTT.

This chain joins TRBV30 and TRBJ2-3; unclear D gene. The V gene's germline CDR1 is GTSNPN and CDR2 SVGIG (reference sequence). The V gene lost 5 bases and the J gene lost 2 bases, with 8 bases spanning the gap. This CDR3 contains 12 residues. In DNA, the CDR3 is TGTGCCTGGGAAGGGAACACAGATACGCAGTATTTT. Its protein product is CAWEGNTDTQYF. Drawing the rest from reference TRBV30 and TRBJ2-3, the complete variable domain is SQTIHQWPATLVQPVGSPLSLECTVEGTSNPNLYWYRQAAGRGLQLLFYSVGIGQISSEVPQNLSASRPQDRQFILSSKKLLLSDSGFYLCAWEGNTDTQYFGPGTRLTVL.